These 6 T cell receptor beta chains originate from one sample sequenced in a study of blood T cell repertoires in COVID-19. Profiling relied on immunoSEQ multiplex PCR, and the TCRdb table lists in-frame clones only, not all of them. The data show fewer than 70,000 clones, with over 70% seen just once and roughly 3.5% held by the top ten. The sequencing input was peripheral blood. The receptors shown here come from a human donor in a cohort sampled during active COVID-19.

This CDR3 reads CASSLRRGETQYF. The CDR3 coding sequence is TGTGCCAGCAGCCTCCGGCGGGGGGAGACCCAGTACTTC. This rearrangement joins TRBV27 to TRBJ2-5; 7 bases line up with TRBD2. The CDR3 totals 13 residues. Germline V CDR1 and CDR2: MNHEY, SMNVEV (reference sequence). V shed 6 bases and J 5 bases; nucleotides not matched to a gene: 6.

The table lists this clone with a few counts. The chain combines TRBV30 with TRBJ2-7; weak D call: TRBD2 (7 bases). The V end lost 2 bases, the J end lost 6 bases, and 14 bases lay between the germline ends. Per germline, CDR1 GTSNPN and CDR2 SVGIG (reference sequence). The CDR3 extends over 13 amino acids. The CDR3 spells CAWSRGAGGEQYF. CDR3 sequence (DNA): TGTGCCTGGAGTCGGGGGGCTGGTGGCGAGCAGTACTTC. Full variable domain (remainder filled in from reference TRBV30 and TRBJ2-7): SQTIHQWPATLVQPVGSPLSLECTVEGTSNPNLYWYRQAAGRGLQLLFYSVGIGQISSEVPQNLSASRPQDRQFILSSKKLLLSDSGFYLCAWSRGAGGEQYFGPGTRLTVT.

The CDR3 spells CASSLWTGFGNTIYF. DNA of the CDR3: TGCGCCAGCAGCCTCTGGACAGGGTTCGGAAACACCATATATTTT. The genes are TRBV4-1 and TRBJ1-3, with 8 bases identical to TRBD1. The V and J ends lost 4 bases and 4 bases, in that order; junction bases with no gene match: 6. CDR1 and CDR2 (germline): MGHRA, YSYEKL. This CDR3 region has 15 residues.

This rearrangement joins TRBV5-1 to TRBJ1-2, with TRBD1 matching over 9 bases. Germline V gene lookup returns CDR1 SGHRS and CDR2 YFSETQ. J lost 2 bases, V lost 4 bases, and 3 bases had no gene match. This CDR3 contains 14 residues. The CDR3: CASSRDRVNYGYTF. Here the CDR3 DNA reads TGCGCCAGCAGCCGGGACAGGGTGAACTATGGCTACACCTTC.

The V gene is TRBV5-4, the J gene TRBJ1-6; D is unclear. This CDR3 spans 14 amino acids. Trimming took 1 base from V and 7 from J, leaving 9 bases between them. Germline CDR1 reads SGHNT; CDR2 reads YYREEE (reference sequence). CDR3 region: CASSLRQVNSPLHF. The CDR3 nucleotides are TGTGCCAGCAGCTTGCGTCAGGTGAATTCACCCCTCCACTTT. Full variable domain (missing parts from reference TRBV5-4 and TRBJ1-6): ETGVTQSPTHLIKTRGQQVTLRCSSQSGHNTVSWYQQALGQGPQFIFQYYREEENGRGNFPPRFSGLQFPNYSSELNVNALELDDSALYLCASSLRQVNSPLHFGNGTRLTVT.

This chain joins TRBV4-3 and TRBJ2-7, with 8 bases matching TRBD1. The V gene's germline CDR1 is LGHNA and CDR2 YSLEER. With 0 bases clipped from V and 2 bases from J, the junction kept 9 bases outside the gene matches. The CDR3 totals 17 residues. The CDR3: CASSQDWTGMRPYEQYF. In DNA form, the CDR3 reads TGCGCCAGCAGCCAAGATTGGACAGGGATGCGGCCCTACGAGCAGTACTTC.